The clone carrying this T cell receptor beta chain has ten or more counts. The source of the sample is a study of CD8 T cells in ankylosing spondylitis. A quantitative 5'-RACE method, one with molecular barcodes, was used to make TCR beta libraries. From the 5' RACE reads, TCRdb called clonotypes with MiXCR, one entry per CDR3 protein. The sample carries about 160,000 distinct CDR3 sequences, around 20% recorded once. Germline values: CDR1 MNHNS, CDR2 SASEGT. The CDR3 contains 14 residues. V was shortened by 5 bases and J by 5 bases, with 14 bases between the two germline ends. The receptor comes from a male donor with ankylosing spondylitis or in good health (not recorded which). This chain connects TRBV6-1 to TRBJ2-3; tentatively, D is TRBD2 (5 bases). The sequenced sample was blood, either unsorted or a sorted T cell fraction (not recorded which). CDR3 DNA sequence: TGTGCCAGCAGTATTCGGGATGAGGAAGATACGCAGTATTTT. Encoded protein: CASSIRDEEDTQYF.